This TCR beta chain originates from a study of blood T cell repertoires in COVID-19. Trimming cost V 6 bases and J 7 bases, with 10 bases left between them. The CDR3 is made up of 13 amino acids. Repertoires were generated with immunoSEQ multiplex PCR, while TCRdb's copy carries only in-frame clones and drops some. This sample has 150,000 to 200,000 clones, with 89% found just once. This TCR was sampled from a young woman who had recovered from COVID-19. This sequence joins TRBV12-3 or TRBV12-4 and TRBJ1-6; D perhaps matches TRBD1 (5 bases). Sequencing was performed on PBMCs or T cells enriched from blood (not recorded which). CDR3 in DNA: TGTGCCAGCAGCCTTGGGGGGAATTCACCCCTCCACTTT. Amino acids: CASSLGGNSPLHF.